This paragraph reports one T cell receptor (beta chain). What it binds is not known. A much more abundant neighbour one base away suggests this may be a read error. Study-wide points: Greatest tumor Treg TCR overlap was with tumor naive CD4+ cells. The larger-cohort validation was restricted to a single TCR beta V-J rearrangement rather than whole repertoires.

Full-length variable regions came from constant-region reverse primers plus semi-nested Nested Universal Primer A PCR. One entry per CDR3 protein, called by TCRdb with MiXCR from the 5' RACE reads. This sample has 32,000 or so distinct CDR3 sequences, with over 25% found just once. Tregs were sorted as CD4+CD25+CD127-/low cells. CDR1 and CDR2 (germline): SGHRS, YFSETQ. The CDR3 contains 14 residues. This rearrangement joins TRBV5-1 to TRBJ2-3; D gene uncertain. The sample comprised tumor-infiltrating Tregs sorted from the breast tumor. The TCR comes from a female donor with breast cancer. The CDR3 region is CAGSDSYYVDTQYF. The DNA of the CDR3 is TGCGCCGGCAGCGATAGTTATTATGTTGATACGCAGTATTTT. Together with reference TRBV5-1 and TRBJ2-3, the CDR3 gives the full variable domain: KAGVTQTPRYLIKTRGQQVTLSCSPISGHRSVSWYQQTPGQGLQFLFEYFSETQRNKGNFPGRFSGRQFSNSRSEMNVSTLELGDSALYLCAGSDSYYVDTQYFGPGTRLTVL.